The present T cell receptor (beta chain) was sequenced within a study of blood T cell repertoires in COVID-19. Clones were read by immunoSEQ multiplex PCR, and TCRdb kept only the in-frame ones, dropping some. Of 95,000 to 110,000 clones listed, about nine tenths were seen once; the top ten hold 6.8%. The V gene lost 5 bases and the J gene lost 1 base, with 15 bases spanning the gap. Germline V CDR1 and CDR2: SGHVS, FQNEAQ. The length of the CDR3 is 15 residues. The chain links TRBV7-8 to TRBJ2-7, with D perhaps TRBD1 (6 bases). This sequence was found in a man over 45 with active or convalescent COVID-19. The sequencing sample was made of peripheral blood. This CDR3 is CASSPRTDFSYEQYF. CDR3 bases: TGTGCCAGCAGCCCTCGGACAGATTTTTCCTACGAGCAGTACTTC. Full variable domain (rest looked up from reference TRBV7-8 and TRBJ2-7): GAGVSQSPRYKVAKRGQDVALRCDPISGHVSLFWYQQALGQGPEFLTYFQNEAQLDKSGLPSDRFFAERPEGSVSTLKIQRTQQEDSAVYLCASSPRTDFSYEQYFGPGTRLTVT.